This T cell receptor beta chain was recovered during a study of cytomegalovirus exposure and HLA in healthy donors. Background on the study: An early release of data contained about 85 million unique TCRs, which came from HLA-typed donors.

Study findings and constraints: Productive status was seen about 90% or about 30% of the time for most TCR beta V segments in an earlier analysis. As a later analysis showed, a missense DCLRE1C variant was linked to trimming of TCR beta V- and J-genes. Sequencing likely produced, as an artifact, a cluster of highly shared sequence variants.

This CDR3 spans 17 amino acids. Germline values: CDR1 MNHEY, CDR2 SMNVEV (reference sequence). V gave up 2 bases and J gave up 6 bases; unmatched junction bases: 11. This clone was observed a few times. Its specificity is not known. PCR involved 60 Vbeta and 13 Jbeta primers. Only in-frame clones appear in the TCRdb table, and some are missing; sequencing was by immunoSEQ multiplex PCR. The profile shows approximately 200,000 clones, over 60% of them singletons. This TCR was sampled from a man aged 30 to 39 in good health and CMV-seropositive. This chain uses TRBV27 with TRBJ2-1, with 9 positions matching TRBD2. Sequencing was carried out using PBMCs. CDR3 region: CASSLLGSGSGGNEQFF. In DNA, the CDR3 is TGTGCCAGCAGTTTACTGGGTAGCGGGAGTGGGGGCAATGAGCAGTTCTTC.